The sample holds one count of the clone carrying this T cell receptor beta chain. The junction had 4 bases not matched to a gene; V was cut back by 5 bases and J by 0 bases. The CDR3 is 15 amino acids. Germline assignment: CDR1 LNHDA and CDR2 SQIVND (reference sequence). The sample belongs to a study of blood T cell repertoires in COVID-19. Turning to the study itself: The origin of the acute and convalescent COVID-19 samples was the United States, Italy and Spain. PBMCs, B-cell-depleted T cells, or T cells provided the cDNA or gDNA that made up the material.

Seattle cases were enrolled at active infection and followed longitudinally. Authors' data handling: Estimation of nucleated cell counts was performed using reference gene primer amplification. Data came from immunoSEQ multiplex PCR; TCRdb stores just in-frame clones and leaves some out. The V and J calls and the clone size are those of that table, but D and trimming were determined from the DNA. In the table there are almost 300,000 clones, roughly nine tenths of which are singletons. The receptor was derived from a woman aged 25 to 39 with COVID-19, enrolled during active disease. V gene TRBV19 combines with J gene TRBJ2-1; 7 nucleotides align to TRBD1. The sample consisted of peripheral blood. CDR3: CASSPPGGSYNEQFF. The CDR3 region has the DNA TGTGCCAGTAGTCCCCCAGGGGGCTCCTACAATGAGCAGTTCTTC.